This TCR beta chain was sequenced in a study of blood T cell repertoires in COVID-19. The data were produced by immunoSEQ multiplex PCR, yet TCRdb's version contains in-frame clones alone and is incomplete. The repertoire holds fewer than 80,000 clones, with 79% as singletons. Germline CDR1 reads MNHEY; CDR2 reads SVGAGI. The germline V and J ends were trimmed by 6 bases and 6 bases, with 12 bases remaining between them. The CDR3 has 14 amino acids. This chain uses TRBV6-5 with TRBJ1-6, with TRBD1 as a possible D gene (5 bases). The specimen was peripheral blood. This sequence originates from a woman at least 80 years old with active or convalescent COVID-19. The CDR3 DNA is TGTGCCAGCAGCCGAGGACACAGTAATTCACCCCTCCACTTT. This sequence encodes CASSRGHSNSPLHF.